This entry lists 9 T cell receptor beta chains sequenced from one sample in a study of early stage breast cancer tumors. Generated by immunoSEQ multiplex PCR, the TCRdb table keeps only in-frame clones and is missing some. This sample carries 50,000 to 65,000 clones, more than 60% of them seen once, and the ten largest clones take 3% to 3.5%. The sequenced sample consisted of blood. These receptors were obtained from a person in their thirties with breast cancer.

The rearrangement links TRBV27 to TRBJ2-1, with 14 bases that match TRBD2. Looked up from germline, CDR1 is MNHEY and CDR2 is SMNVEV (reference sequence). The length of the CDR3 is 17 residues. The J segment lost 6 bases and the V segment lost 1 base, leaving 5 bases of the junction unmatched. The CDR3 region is CASSLWGTSGRSNEQFF. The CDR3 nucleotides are TGTGCCAGCAGTTTATGGGGGACTAGCGGGAGAAGCAATGAGCAGTTCTTC.

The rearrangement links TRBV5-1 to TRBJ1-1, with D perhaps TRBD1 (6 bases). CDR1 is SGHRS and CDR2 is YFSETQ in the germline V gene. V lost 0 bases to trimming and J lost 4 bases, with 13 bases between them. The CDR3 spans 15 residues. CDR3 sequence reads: CASSLAGGRSTEAFF. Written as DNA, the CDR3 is TGCGCCAGCAGCTTGGCCGGGGGGCGGTCCACTGAAGCTTTCTTT.

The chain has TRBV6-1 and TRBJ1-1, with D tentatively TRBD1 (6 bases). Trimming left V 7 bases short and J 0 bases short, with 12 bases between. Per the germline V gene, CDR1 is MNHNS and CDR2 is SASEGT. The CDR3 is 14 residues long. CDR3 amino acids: CASNRQALNTEAFF. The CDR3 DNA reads TGTGCCAGCAACCGACAGGCGCTGAACACTGAAGCTTTCTTT.

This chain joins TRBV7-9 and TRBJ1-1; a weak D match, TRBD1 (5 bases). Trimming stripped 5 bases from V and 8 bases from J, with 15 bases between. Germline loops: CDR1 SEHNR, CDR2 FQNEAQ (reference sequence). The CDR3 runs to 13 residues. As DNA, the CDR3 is TGTGCCAGCAGCCGGGGGGGTGGAGAGGAAGCTTTCTTT. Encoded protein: CASSRGGGEEAFF.

The CDR3: CASAPGAGTGVEAFF. CDR3 sequence (DNA): TGTGCTAGTGCCCCCGGGGCCGGGACAGGGGTTGAAGCTTTCTTT. This sequence joins TRBV12-5 and TRBJ1-1, with 10 nucleotides matching TRBD1. The CDR3 is 15 amino acids. Looked up from germline, CDR1 is LGHNT and CDR2 is FRNRAP. V was clipped by 7 bases and J by 7 bases; unmatched bases: 12.

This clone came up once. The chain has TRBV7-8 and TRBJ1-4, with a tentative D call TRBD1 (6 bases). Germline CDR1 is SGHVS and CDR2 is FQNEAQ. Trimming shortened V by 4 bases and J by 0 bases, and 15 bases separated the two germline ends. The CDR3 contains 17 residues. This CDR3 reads CASSSVGGRTTNEKLFF. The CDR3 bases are TGTGCCAGCAGCTCAGTGGGGGGGCGGACAACTAATGAAAAACTGTTTTTT. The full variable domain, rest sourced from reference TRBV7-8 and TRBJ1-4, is GAGVSQSPRYKVAKRGQDVALRCDPISGHVSLFWYQQALGQGPEFLTYFQNEAQLDKSGLPSDRFFAERPEGSVSTLKIQRTQQEDSAVYLCASSSVGGRTTNEKLFFGSGTQLSVL.

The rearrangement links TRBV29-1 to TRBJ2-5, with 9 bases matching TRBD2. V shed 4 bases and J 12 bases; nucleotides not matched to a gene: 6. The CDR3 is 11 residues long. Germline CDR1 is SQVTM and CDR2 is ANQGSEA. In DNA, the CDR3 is TGCAGCGTTGCTAGCGGGGAGGTAAAGTACTTC. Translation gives CSVASGEVKYF. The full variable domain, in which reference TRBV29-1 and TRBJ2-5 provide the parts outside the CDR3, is SAVISQKPSRDICQRGTSLTIQCQVDSQVTMMFWYRQQPGQSLTLIATANQGSEATYESGFVIDKFPISRPNLTFSTLTVSNMSPEDSSIYLCSVASGEVKYFGPGTRLLVL.

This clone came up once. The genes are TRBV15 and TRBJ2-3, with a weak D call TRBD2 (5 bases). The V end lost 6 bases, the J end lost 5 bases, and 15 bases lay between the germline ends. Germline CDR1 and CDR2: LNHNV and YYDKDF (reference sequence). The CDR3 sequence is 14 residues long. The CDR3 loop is CATRRVGLRDTQYF. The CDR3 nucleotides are TGTGCCACCAGGCGGGTGGGCCTTCGAGATACGCAGTATTTT.

CDR3: CASSTPGTSGRSDTQYF. CDR3 DNA: TGTGCCAGCTCAACCCCGGGGACTAGCGGGAGATCAGATACGCAGTATTTT. J is TRBJ2-3 and V is TRBV18; 14 bases fit TRBD2. Germline V lookup: CDR1 KGHSH, CDR2 LQKENI. Trimming cost V 5 bases and J 4 bases; bases outside gene matches: 8. The CDR3 is made up of 17 amino acids.